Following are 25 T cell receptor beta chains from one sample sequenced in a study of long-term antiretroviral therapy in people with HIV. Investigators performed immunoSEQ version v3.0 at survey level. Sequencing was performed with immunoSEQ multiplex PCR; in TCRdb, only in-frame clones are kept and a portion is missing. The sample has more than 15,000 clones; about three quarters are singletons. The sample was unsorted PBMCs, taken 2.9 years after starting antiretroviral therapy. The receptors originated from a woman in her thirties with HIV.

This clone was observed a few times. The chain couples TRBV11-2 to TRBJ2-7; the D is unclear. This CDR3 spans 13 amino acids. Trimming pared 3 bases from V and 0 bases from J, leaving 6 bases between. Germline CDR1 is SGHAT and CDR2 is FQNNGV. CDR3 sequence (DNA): TGTGCCAGCAGCTTGGAGATCTCCTACGAGCAGTACGTC. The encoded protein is CASSLEISYEQYV.

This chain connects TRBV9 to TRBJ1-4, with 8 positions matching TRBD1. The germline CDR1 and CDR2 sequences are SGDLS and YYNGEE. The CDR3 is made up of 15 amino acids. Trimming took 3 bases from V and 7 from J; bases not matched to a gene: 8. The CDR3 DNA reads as TGTGCCAGCAGCGCCCAGGGGGCCCGCGGTGAAAAACTGTTTTTT. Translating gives CASSAQGARGEKLFF.

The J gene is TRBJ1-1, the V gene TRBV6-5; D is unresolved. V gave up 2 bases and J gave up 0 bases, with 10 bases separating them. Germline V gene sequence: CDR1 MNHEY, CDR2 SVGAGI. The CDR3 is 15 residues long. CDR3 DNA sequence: TGTGCCAGCAGTTACGCGAGGAGGTTGAACACTGAAGCTTTCTTT. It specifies CASSYARRLNTEAFF.

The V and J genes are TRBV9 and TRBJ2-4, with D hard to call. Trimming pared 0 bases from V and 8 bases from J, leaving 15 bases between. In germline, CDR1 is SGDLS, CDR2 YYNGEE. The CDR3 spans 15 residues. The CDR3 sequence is CASSVDGRGGDIQYF. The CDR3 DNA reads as TGTGCCAGCAGCGTAGACGGTCGAGGCGGAGACATTCAGTACTTC. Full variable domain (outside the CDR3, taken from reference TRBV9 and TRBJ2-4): DSGVTQTPKHLITATGQRVTLRCSPRSGDLSVYWYQQSLDQGLQFLIQYYNGEERAKGNILERFSAQQFPDLHSELNLSSLELGDSALYFCASSVDGRGGDIQYFGAGTRLSVL.

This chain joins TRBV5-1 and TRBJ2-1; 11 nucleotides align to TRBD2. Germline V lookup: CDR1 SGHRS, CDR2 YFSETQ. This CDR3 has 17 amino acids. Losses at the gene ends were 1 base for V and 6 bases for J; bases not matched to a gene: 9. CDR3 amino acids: CASSLLSSGGPSNEQFF. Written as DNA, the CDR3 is TGCGCCAGCAGCTTGTTGTCTAGCGGGGGGCCGTCCAATGAGCAGTTCTTC.

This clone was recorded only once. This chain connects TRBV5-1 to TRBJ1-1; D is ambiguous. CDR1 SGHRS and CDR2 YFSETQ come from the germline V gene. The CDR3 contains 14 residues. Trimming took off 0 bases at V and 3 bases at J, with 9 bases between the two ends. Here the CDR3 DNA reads TGCGCCAGCAGCTTGGCTTCGACGGACACTGAAGCTTTCTTT. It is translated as CASSLASTDTEAFF.

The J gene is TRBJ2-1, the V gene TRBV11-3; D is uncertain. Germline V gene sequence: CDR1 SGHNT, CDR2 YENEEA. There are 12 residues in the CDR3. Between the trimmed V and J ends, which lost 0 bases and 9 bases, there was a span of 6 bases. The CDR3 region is CASSLDVGEQFF. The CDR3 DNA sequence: TGTGCCAGCAGCTTAGATGTTGGTGAGCAGTTCTTC.

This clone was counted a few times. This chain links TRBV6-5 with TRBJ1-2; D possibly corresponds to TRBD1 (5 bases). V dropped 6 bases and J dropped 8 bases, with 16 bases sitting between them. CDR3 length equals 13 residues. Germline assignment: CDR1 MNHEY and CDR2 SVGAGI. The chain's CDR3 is CASRGPVTYGYTF. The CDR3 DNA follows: TGTGCCAGCAGGGGGCCCGTTACCTACGGCTACACCTTC.

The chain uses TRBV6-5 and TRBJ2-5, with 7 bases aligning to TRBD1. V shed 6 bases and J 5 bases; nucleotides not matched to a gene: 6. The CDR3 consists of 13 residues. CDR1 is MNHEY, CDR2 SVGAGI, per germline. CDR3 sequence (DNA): TGTGCCAGCAGGAGACAGGGATGGGAGACCCAGTACTTC. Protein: CASRRQGWETQYF.

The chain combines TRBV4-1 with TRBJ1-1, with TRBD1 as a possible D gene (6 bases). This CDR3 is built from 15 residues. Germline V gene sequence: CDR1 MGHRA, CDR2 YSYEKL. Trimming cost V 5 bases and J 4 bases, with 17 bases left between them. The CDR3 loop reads CASSSGVHSTTEAFF. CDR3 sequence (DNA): TGCGCCAGCAGCTCAGGGGTTCATTCGACCACTGAAGCTTTCTTT.

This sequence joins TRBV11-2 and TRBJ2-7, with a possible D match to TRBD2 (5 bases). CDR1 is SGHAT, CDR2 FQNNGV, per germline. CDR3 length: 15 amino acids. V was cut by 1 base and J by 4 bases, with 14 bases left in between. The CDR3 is CASSLGGDYFYEQYF. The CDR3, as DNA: TGTGCCAGCAGCTTAGGAGGCGACTATTTTTACGAGCAGTACTTC. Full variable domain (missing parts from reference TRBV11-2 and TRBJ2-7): EAGVAQSPRYKIIEKRQSVAFWCNPISGHATLYWYQQILGQGPKLLIQFQNNGVVDDSQLPKDRFSAERLKGVDSTLKIQPAKLEDSAVYLCASSLGGDYFYEQYFGPGTRLTVT.

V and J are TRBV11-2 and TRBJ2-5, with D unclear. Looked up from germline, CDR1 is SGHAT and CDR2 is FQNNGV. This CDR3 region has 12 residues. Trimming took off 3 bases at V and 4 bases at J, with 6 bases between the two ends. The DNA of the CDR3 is TGTGCCAGCAGCTTGGGTACAGAGACCCAGTACTTC. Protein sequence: CASSLGTETQYF.

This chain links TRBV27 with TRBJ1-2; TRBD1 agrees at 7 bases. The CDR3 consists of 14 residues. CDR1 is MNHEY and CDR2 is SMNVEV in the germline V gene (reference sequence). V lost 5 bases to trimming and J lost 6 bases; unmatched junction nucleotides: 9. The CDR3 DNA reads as TGTGCCAGCAGTACACGACAGGGAATGGATGGCTACACCTTC. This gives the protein CASSTRQGMDGYTF.

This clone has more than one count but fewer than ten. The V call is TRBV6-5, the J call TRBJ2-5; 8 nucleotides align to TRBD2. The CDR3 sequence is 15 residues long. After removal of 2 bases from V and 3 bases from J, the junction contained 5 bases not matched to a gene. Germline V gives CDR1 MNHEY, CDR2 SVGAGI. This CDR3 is CASSYARAGEETQYF. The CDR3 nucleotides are TGTGCCAGCAGTTACGCCCGAGCGGGGGAAGAGACCCAGTACTTC.

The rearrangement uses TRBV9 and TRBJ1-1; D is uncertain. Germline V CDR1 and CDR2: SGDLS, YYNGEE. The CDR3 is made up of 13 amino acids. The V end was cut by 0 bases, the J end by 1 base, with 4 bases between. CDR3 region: CASSVGRNTEAFF. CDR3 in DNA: TGTGCCAGCAGCGTAGGTAGGAACACTGAAGCTTTCTTT.

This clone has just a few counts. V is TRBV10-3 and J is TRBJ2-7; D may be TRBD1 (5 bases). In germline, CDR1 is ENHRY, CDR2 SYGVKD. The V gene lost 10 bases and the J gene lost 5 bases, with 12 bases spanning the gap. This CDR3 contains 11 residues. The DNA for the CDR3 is TGTGCCACGTCTCAGGGAAACGAGCAGTACGTC. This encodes CATSQGNEQYV.

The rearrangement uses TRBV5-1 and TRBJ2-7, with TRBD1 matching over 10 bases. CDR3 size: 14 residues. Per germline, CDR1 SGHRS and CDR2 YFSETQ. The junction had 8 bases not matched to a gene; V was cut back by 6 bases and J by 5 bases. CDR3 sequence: CASNTGTGVHEQYF. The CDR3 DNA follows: TGCGCCAGCAATACCGGGACAGGGGTCCACGAGCAGTACTTC.

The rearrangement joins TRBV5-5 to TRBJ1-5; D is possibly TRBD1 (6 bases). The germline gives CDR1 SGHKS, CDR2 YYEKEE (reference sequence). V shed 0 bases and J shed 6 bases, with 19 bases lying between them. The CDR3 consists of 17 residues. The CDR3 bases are TGTGCCAGCAGCTTGGCCGGTAAATCGGGGGCCGTTCAGCCCCAGCATTTT. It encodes CASSLAGKSGAVQPQHF.

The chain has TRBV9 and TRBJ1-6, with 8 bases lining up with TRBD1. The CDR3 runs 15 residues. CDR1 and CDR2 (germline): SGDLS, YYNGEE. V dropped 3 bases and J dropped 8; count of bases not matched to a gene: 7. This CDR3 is CASSAGQESYSPLHF. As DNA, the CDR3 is TGTGCCAGCAGCGCGGGACAGGAGTCTTATTCACCCCTCCACTTT.

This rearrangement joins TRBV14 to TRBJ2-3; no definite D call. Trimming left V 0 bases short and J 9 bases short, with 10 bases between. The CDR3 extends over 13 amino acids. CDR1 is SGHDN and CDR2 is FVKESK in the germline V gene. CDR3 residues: CASSQDGSRTQYF. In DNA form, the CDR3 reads TGTGCCAGCAGCCAAGATGGTAGCCGGACGCAGTATTTT.

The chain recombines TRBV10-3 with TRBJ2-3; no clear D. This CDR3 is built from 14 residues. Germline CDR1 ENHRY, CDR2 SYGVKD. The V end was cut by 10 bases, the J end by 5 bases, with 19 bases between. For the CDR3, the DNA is TGTGCCACACAAGTGCCTGGTAGAGGAGATACGCAGTATTTT. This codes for CATQVPGRGDTQYF.

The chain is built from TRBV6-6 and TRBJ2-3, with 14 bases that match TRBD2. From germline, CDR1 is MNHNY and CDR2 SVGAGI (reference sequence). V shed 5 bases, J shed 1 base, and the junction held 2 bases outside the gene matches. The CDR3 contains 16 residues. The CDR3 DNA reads TGTGCCAGCAGTCAGGGACTAGCGGGGGGCACAGATACGCAGTATTTT. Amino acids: CASSQGLAGGTDTQYF.

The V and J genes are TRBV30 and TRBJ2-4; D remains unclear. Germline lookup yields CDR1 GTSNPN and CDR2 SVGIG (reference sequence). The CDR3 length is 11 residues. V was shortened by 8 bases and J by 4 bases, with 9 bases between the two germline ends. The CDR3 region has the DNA TGTGCCGGCGGCGAGAAAAACATTCAGTACTTC. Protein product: CAGGEKNIQYF.

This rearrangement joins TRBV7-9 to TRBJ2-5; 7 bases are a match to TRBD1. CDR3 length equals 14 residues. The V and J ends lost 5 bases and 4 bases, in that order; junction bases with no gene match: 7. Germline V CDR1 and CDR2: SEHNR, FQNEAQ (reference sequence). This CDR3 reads CASSNGQAVETQYF. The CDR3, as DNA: TGTGCCAGCAGCAACGGACAGGCTGTAGAGACCCAGTACTTC.

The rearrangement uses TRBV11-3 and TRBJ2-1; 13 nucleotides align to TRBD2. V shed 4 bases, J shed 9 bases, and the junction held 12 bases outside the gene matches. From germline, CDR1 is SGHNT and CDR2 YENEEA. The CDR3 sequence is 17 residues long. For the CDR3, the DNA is TGTGCCAGCAGCTCCCGAAGACTAGCGGGGGGAAGAGGTGAGCAGTTCTTC. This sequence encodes CASSSRRLAGGRGEQFF.